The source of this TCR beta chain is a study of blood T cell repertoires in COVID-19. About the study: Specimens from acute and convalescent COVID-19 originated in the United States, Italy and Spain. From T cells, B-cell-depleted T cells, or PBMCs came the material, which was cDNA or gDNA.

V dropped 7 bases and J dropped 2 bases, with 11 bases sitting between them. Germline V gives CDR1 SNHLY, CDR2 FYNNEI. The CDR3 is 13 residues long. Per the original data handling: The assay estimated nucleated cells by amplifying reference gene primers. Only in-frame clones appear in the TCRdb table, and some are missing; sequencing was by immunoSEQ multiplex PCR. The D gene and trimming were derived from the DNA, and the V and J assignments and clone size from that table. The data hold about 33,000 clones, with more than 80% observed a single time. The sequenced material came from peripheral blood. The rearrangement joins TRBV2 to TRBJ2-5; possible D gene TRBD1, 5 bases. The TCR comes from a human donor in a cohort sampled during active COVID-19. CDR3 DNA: TGTGCCAGCACCAAAGGGGTTCAAGAGACCCAGTACTTC. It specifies CASTKGVQETQYF.